The 13 T cell receptor beta chains presented below share a single source sample, sequenced in a study of shared clonotypes between healthy human individuals. Here immunoSEQ multiplex PCR was the method, and the copy in TCRdb shows in-frame clones only, minus some. Of hundreds of thousands of clones in the sample, 96% are singletons; the top ten hold approximately 0.06%. Material: naive CD4+ T cells sorted from blood. Subset specified: CD45RA+ positively selected. The receptors derive from a young woman in good health.

The CDR3 spells CASSRQGSNEQYF. The CDR3 bases are TGTGCCAGCAGTAGACAGGGTTCTAACGAGCAGTACTTC. This chain connects TRBV2 to TRBJ2-5; 7 nucleotides align to TRBD1. The J call could be wrong; TRBJ2-7 is a better fit for the DNA end. This CDR3 has 13 residues. Germline loops: CDR1 SNHLY, CDR2 FYNNEI.

This chain connects TRBV25-1 to TRBJ2-3; D remains unclear. The CDR3 extends over 12 amino acids. Trimming removed 3 bases at V and 3 bases at J, with 4 bases between. Germline CDR1 is MGHDK and CDR2 is SYGVNS. The CDR3 spells CASSDSTDTQYF. The CDR3 DNA reads TGTGCCAGCAGTGATTCTACAGATACGCAGTATTTT. Full variable domain (missing parts from reference TRBV25-1 and TRBJ2-3): EADIYQTPRYLVIGTGKKITLECSQTMGHDKMYWYQQDPGMELHLIHYSYGVNSTEKGDLSSESTVSRIRTEHFPLTLESARPSHTSQYLCASSDSTDTQYFGPGTRLTVL.

The V and J genes are TRBV18 and TRBJ2-2; perhaps TRBD2 as D (5 bases). The CDR3 spans 13 residues. V was trimmed by 4 bases and J by 5 bases, leaving 8 bases between them. CDR1 is KGHSH and CDR2 is LQKENI in the germline V gene. CDR3 amino acids: CASSLSGTGELFF. CDR3 nucleotide sequence: TGTGCCAGCTCACTTTCGGGAACCGGGGAGCTGTTTTTT.

This chain links TRBV7-9 with TRBJ2-5; D gene ambiguous. The CDR3 runs to 9 residues. Between the trimmed V and J ends, which lost 6 bases and 11 bases, there was a span of 7 bases. Germline V CDR1 and CDR2: SEHNR, FQNEAQ (reference sequence). The CDR3 protein is CASRSEQYF. DNA of the CDR3: TGTGCCAGCAGATCTGAGCAGTACTTC. The variable domain in full, with the rest retrieved from reference TRBV7-9 and TRBJ2-5, is DTGVSQNPRHKITKRGQNVTFRCDPISEHNRLYWYRQTLGQGPEFLTYFQNEAQLEKSRLLSDRFSAERPKGSFSTLEIQRTEQGDSAMYLCASRSEQYFGPGTRLLVL.

This chain uses TRBV25-1 with TRBJ2-7; 7 bases line up with TRBD1. Germline CDR1 MGHDK, CDR2 SYGVNS. After removal of 5 bases from V and 5 bases from J, the junction contained 6 bases not matched to a gene. The CDR3 runs 13 residues. DNA of the CDR3: TGTGCCAGCAGTCCGACAGGGTCAGACGAGCAGTACTTC. As protein: CASSPTGSDEQYF.

The V and J genes are TRBV5-4 and TRBJ2-5; D might be TRBD2 (6 bases). CDR3 length equals 14 residues. V shed 2 bases and J shed 4 bases, with 12 bases lying between them. Per the germline V gene, CDR1 is SGHNT and CDR2 is YYREEE (reference sequence). The CDR3 is CASSFRVGGETQYF. CDR3 nucleotides: TGTGCCAGCAGCTTTAGAGTGGGAGGAGAGACCCAGTACTTC.

This clone was recorded once. The chain recombines TRBV28 with TRBJ2-7; TRBD1 aligns across 11 bases. Per the germline V gene, CDR1 is MDHEN and CDR2 is SYDVKM. V trimming: 6 bases; J trimming: 3 bases; junction bases outside the gene matches: 7. This CDR3 is 15 amino acids long. As DNA, the CDR3 is TGTGCCAGCAGCGGACCGGGACAGGGGGACTACGAGCAGTACTTC. Translating gives CASSGPGQGDYEQYF.

This chain connects TRBV11-1 to TRBJ2-5; 7 bases agree with TRBD1. The end of the DNA fits TRBJ2-7 better, so the J call may be wrong. The CDR3 has 13 amino acids. Germline CDR1 SGHAT, CDR2 FQDESV (reference sequence). Here the CDR3 DNA reads TGTGCCAGCAGCAACAGGGGCACCTACGAGCAGTACTTC. Amino acids: CASSNRGTYEQYF.

This chain joins TRBV28 and TRBJ1-2, with D possibly matching TRBD1 (5 bases). Germline V gene lookup returns CDR1 MDHEN and CDR2 SYDVKM. The CDR3 covers 12 residues. Between the trimmed V and J ends, which lost 10 bases and 3 bases, there was a span of 12 bases. The CDR3 sequence: CATLDTYYGYTF. DNA of the CDR3: TGTGCCACCTTGGACACTTACTATGGCTACACCTTC.

The gene calls are TRBV6-1 and TRBJ2-5, with 12 nucleotides matching TRBD1. In germline, CDR1 is MNHNS, CDR2 SASEGT. V lost 6 bases, J lost 5 bases, and 7 bases stayed unmatched. The CDR3 sequence is 15 residues long. DNA of the CDR3: TGTGCCAGCAGCGCGGGACAGGGGGCCGGTGAGACCCAGTACTTC. The encoded protein is CASSAGQGAGETQYF.

V usage is TRBV27 and J usage is TRBJ2-7, with 14 nucleotides matching TRBD2. Trimming removed 0 bases from V and 2 bases from J; junction bases left unmatched: 3. CDR3 length equals 17 residues. Germline V CDR1 and CDR2: MNHEY, SMNVEV (reference sequence). CDR3 in amino acids: CASSLSTTSGRAYEQYF. The CDR3 nucleotides read TGTGCCAGCAGTTTATCAACGACTAGCGGGAGGGCCTACGAGCAGTACTTC.

The chain couples TRBV2 to TRBJ2-7, with D possibly being TRBD1 (6 bases). The V and J ends lost 7 bases and 2 bases respectively, with 9 bases between them. This CDR3 spans 12 amino acids. The germline V gene encodes CDR1 SNHLY and CDR2 FYNNEI. The CDR3 DNA sequence: TGTGCCAGCACGGGGACAACCTACGAGCAGTACTTC. It translates to CASTGTTYEQYF.

V gene TRBV27 combines with J gene TRBJ1-1; D unclear. Germline values: CDR1 MNHEY, CDR2 SMNVEV (reference sequence). V lost 4 bases and J lost 7, with 13 bases in between. The CDR3 length is 13 residues. The CDR3 nucleotides read TGTGCCAGCAGTTCCCAATCCGCACTTGAAGCTTTCTTT. Translated, it gives CASSSQSALEAFF.